These 3 T cell receptor beta chains were all obtained from the same sample, sequenced in a study of identical twins. One entry per CDR3 protein, called by TCRdb with MiXCR from the 5' RACE reads. The table shows about 470,000 distinct CDR3 sequences, with approximately 25% occurring only once. The sample was also linked to a second study, of T cells expressing NK-cell markers.

Sequencing used CD4+ T cells sorted from blood. Source of these receptors: a woman under 30 in good health.

At least ten counts were recorded for this clonotype. The genes are TRBV12-3 or TRBV12-4 and TRBJ1-2; D is unresolved. The ends were cut back, 6 bases at V and 4 bases at J, with 12 bases in the middle. The CDR3 is 13 amino acids. Here the CDR3 reads CASRRWPTYGYTF. The CDR3 DNA sequence: TGTGCCAGCAGGCGCTGGCCCACCTATGGCTACACCTTC.

This clonotype was picked up a small number of times. The V gene is TRBV7-2, the J gene TRBJ1-1, with no clear D. The CDR3 runs 14 residues. The germline V gene has CDR1 SGHTA and CDR2 FQGNSA. Deletions cut 5 bases from V and 1 base from J, with 11 bases between. The DNA for the CDR3 is TGTGCCAGCAGCCCAGGAGGATCGAACACTGAAGCTTTCTTT. This codes for CASSPGGSNTEAFF.

V and J are TRBV6-5 and TRBJ2-2; 10 nucleotides match TRBD2. This CDR3 contains 17 residues. CDR1 is MNHEY and CDR2 is SVGAGI in the germline V gene. V trimming: 2 bases; J trimming: 7 bases; junction bases outside the gene matches: 10. This chain's CDR3 is CASSYQSSGSIDGELFF. CDR3 bases: TGTGCCAGCAGTTACCAATCTAGCGGGAGTATCGACGGGGAGCTGTTTTTT.